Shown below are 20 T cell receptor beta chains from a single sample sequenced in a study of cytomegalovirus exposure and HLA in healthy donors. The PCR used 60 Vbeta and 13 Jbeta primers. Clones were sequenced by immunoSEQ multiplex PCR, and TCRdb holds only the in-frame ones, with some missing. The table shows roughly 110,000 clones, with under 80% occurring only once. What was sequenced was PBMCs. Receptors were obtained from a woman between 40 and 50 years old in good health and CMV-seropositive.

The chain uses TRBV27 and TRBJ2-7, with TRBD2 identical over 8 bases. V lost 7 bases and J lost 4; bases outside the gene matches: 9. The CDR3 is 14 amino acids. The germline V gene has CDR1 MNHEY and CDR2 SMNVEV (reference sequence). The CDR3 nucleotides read TGTGCCAGCACCTCCCGCGGGGGGCGGTACGAGCAGTACTTC. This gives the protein CASTSRGGRYEQYF.

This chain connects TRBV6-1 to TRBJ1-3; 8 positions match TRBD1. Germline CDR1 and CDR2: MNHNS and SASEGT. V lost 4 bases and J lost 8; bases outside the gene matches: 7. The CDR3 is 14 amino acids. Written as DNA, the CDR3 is TGTGCCAGCAGTGCCGGGACAGGAGGATACACCATATATTTT. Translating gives CASSAGTGGYTIYF.

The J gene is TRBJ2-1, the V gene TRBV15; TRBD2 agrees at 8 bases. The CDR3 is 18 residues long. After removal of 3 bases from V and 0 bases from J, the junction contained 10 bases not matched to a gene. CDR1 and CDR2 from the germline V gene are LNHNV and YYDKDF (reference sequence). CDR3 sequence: CATSRIRTSLSSYNEQFF. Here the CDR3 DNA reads TGTGCCACCAGCAGGATCCGGACTAGCTTGAGCTCCTACAATGAGCAGTTCTTC.

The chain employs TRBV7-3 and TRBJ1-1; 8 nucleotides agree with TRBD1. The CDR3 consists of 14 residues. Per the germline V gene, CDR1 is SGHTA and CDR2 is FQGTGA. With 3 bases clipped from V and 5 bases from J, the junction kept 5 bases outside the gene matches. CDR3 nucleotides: TGTGCCAGCAGCTTTACAGGGGGAGGTACTGAAGCTTTCTTT. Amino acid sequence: CASSFTGGGTEAFF.

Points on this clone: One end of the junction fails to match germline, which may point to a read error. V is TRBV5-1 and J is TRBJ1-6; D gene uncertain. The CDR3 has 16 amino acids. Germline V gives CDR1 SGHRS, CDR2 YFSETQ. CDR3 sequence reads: CASSQRGYSSNSPLHF. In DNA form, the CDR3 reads TGCGCCAGCAGCCAGAGAGGGTATTCCTCTAATTCACCCCTCCACTTT. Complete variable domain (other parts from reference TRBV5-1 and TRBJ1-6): KAGVTQTPRYLIKTRGQQVTLSCSPISGHRSVSWYQQTPGQGLQFLFEYFSETQRNKGNFPGRFSGRQFSNSRSEMNVSTLELGDSALYLCASSQRGYSSNSPLHFGNGTRLTVT.

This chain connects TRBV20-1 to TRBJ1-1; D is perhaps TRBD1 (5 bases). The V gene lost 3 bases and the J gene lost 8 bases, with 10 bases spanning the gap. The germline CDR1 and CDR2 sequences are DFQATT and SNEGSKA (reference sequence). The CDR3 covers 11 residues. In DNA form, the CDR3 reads TGCAGTGCTAGCGGGACTGCCGAAGCTTTCTTT. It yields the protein CSASGTAEAFF.

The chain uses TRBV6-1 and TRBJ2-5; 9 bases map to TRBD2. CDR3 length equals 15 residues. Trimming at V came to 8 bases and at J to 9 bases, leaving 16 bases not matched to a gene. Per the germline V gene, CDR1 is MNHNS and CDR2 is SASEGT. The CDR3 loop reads CASYASGARAGAQYF. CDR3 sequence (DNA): TGTGCCAGCTACGCTAGCGGGGCGAGAGCGGGAGCCCAGTACTTC.

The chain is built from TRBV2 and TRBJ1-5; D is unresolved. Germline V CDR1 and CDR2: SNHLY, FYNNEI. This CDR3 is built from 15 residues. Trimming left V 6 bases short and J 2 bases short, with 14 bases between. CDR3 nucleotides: TGTGCCAGCAGCCGGGAGAGGTCGGGCAATCAGCCCCAGCATTTT. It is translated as CASSRERSGNQPQHF.

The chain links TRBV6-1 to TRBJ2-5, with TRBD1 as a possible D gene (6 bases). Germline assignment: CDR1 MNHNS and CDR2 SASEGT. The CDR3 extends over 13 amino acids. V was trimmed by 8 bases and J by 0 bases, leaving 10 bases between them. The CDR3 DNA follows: TGTGCCAGCGGTAGACAGGACCAAGAGACCCAGTACTTC. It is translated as CASGRQDQETQYF.

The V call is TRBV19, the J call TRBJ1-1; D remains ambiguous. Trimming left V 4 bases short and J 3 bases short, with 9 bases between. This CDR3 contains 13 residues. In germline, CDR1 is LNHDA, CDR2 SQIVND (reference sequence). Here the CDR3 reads CASSTTGYTEAFF. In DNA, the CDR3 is TGTGCCAGTAGTACGACGGGTTACACTGAAGCTTTCTTT.

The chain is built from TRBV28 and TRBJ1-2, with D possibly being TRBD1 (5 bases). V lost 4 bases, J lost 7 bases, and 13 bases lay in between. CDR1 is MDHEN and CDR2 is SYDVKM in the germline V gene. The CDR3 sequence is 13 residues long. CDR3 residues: CASSSLAGIGYTF. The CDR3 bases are TGTGCCAGCAGTTCACTAGCAGGGATTGGCTACACCTTC.

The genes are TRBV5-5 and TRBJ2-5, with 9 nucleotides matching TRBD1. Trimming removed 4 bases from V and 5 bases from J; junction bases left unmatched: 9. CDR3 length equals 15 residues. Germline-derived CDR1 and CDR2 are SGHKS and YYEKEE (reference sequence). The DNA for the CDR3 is TGTGCCAGCAGCCCAGGACAGGGGTTCGGGGAGACCCAGTACTTC. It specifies CASSPGQGFGETQYF. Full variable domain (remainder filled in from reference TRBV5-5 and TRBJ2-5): DAGVTQSPTHLIKTRGQQVTLRCSPISGHKSVSWYQQVLGQGPQFIFQYYEKEERGRGNFPDRFSARQFPNYSSELNVNALLLGDSALYLCASSPGQGFGETQYFGPGTRLLVL.

The DNA of the CDR3 is TGCGCCAGCAGCTCCCCCAGGGACTACAATGAGCAGTTCTTC. Its protein is CASSSPRDYNEQFF. V and J are TRBV5-1 and TRBJ2-1, with D perhaps TRBD1 (5 bases). V shed 3 bases and J shed 3 bases, with 10 bases lying between them. CDR3 length: 14 residues. Germline CDR1 SGHRS, CDR2 YFSETQ.

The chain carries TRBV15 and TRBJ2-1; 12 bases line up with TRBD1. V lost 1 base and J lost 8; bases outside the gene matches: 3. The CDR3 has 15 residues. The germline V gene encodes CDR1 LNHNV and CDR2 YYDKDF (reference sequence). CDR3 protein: CATSRGGTGGDEQFF. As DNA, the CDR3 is TGTGCCACCAGCAGAGGAGGGACAGGGGGCGATGAGCAGTTCTTC. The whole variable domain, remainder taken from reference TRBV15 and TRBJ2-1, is DAMVIQNPRYQVTQFGKPVTLSCSQTLNHNVMYWYQQKSSQAPKLLFHYYDKDFNNEADTPDNFQSRRPNTSFCFLDIRSPGLGDTAMYLCATSRGGTGGDEQFFGPGTRLTVL.

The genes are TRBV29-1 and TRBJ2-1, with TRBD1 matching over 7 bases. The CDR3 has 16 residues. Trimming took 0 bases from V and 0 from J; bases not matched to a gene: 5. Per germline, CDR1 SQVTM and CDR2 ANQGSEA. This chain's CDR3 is CSVEDMGQSSYNEQFF. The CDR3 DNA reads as TGCAGCGTTGAAGATATGGGACAGAGCTCCTACAATGAGCAGTTCTTC.

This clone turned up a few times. As DNA, the CDR3 is TGCAGCGCAAGACAGGGCTTGAACACTGAAGCTTTCTTT. The encoded protein is CSARQGLNTEAFF. The V gene is TRBV29-1, the J gene TRBJ1-1; 7 bases match TRBD1. The CDR3 contains 13 residues. The J segment lost 0 bases and the V segment lost 7 bases, leaving 5 bases of the junction unmatched. From germline, CDR1 is SQVTM and CDR2 ANQGSEA.

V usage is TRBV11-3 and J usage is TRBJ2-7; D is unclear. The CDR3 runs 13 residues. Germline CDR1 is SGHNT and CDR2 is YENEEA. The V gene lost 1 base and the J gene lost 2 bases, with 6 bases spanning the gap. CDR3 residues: CASSLAGTYEQYF. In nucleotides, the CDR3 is TGTGCCAGCAGCTTAGCGGGTACCTACGAGCAGTACTTC.

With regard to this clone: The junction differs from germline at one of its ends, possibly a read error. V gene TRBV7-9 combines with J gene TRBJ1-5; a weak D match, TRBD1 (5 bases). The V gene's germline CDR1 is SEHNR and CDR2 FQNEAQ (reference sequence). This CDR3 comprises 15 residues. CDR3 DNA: TGTTCCAGCAGCTTAGCGGGGGGGAACGATCAGCCCCAGCATTTT. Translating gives CSSSLAGGNDQPQHF. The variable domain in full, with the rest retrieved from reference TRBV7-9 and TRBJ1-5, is DTGVSQNPRHKITKRGQNVTFRCDPISEHNRLYWYRQTLGQGPEFLTYFQNEAQLEKSRLLSDRFSAERPKGSFSTLEIQRTEQGDSAMYLCSSSLAGGNDQPQHFGDGTRLSIL.

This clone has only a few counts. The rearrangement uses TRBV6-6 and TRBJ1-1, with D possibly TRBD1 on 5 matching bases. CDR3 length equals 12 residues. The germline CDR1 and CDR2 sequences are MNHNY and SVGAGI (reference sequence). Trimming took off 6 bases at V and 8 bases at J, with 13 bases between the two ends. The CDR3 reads CASSGWGREAFF. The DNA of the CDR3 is TGTGCCAGCAGCGGATGGGGCCGGGAAGCTTTCTTT.

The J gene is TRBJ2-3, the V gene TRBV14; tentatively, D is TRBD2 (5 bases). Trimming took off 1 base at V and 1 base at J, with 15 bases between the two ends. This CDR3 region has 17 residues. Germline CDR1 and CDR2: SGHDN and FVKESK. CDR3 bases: TGTGCCAGCAGCCAAGGACGACCGGGATCCCGCACAGATACGCAGTATTTT. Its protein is CASSQGRPGSRTDTQYF.